This T cell receptor beta chain was documented in a study of blood T cell repertoires in COVID-19. Study at large: Some COVID-19 samples were acute and others convalescent; all came from the United States, Italy and Spain.

Per the original data handling: By means of reference gene primer amplification, nucleated cell counts were estimated. Sequencing was performed with immunoSEQ multiplex PCR; in TCRdb, only in-frame clones are kept and a portion is missing. V and J calls and clone size are those listed in that table; D and trimming were worked out from the DNA. The sample lists 300,000 or so clones, about 90% occurring once. Trimming removed 6 bases from V and 4 bases from J; junction bases left unmatched: 3. CDR1 and CDR2 from the germline V gene are SQVTM and ANQGSEA. The CDR3 has 13 residues. Specimen: peripheral blood. This receptor was obtained from a woman between 40 and 50 years old with acute or convalescent COVID-19. This rearrangement joins TRBV29-1 to TRBJ2-3; 11 positions agree with TRBD1. CDR3 protein: CSVGQGGPDTQYF. DNA of the CDR3: TGCAGCGTGGGACAGGGGGGGCCAGATACGCAGTATTTT.